This TCR beta chain came from a study of naive and memory T cell subsets. The germline gives CDR1 MNHNS, CDR2 SASEGT. V dropped 2 bases and J dropped 8 bases, with 10 bases sitting between them. The CDR3 covers 13 residues. The study's findings and limits: Activation and differentiation may alter RNA-based TCR counts. From naive to CM, EM and EMRA, diversity decreased and Gini increased. Especially in CD8 cells, naive repertoires contained a few larger clonotypes, possibly CD45RA-re-expressing memory cells.

Cells stained for CD3, CD4, CD8, CD45RA and CD27 were sorted into four subsets. In its sample, this clonotype was seen a few times. Antigen unknown. Two oligonucleotides, mixed equimolar, formed the beta constant-region primer covering TRBC1 and TRBC2. Nested alpha and beta constant-region primers with the SP2 primer drove four PCR rounds on ligated cDNA. TCRdb fed the UMI-ligation and nested PCR reads into MiXCR, producing one record per CDR3 protein. The profile shows 120,000 to 150,000 distinct CDR3 sequences, roughly 23% of them singletons. The chain recombines TRBV6-1 with TRBJ2-1; possibly TRBD1 for D (5 bases). The specimen was naive CD4+ T cells from blood. This sequence originates from a human donor in good health. CDR3 in amino acids: CASSEQGRDEQFF. The CDR3, as DNA: TGTGCCAGCAGTGAACAGGGTAGGGATGAGCAGTTCTTC.